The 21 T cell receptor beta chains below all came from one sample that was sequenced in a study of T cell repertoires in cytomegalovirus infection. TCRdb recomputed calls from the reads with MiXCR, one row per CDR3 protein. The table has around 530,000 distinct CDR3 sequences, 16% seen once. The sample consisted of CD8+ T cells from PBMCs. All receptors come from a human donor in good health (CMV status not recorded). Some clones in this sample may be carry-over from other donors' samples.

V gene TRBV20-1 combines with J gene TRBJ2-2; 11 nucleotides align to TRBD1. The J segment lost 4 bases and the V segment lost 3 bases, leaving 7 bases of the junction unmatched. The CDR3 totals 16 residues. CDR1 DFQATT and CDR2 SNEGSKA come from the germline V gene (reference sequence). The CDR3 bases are TGCAGTGCTAGGGACAGGGGGCAAGACGGCACCGGGGAGCTGTTTTTT. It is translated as CSARDRGQDGTGELFF.

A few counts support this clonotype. The CDR3 here is CASSSNPRDRTYNEQFF. The CDR3 DNA reads as TGTGCCAGCAGTTCGAACCCTCGGGACAGAACCTACAATGAGCAGTTCTTC. The J gene is TRBJ2-1, the V gene TRBV6-5, with TRBD1 identical over 7 bases. This CDR3 comprises 17 residues. V was clipped by 4 bases and J by 2 bases; unmatched bases: 11. CDR1 and CDR2 from the germline V gene are MNHEY and SVGAGI.

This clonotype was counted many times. Written as DNA, the CDR3 is TGTGCCAGCAGCTTACTAAGACGGGGGAACACTGAAGCTTTCTTT. It specifies CASSLLRRGNTEAFF. V gene TRBV7-9 combines with J gene TRBJ1-1; no definite D call. Between the trimmed V and J ends, which lost 2 bases and 1 base, there was a span of 11 bases. The CDR3 runs to 15 residues. In germline, CDR1 is SEHNR, CDR2 FQNEAQ (reference sequence).

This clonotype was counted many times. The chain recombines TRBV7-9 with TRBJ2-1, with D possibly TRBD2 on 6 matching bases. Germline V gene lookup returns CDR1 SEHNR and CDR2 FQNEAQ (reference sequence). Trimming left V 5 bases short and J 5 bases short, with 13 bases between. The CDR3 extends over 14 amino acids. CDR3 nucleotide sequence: TGTGCCAGCAGCCATCGGGACTCGCACAATGAGCAGTTCTTC. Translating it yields CASSHRDSHNEQFF.

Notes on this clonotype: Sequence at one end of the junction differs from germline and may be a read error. CDR3 coding DNA: TGTGCAACTTACCCCACTAGCGGGGGGCCCTCTGGGTCCAACGTCCTGACTTTC. Its protein product is CATYPTSGGPSGSNVLTF. This sequence joins TRBV7-9 and TRBJ2-6; 12 bases map to TRBD2. Germline V CDR1 and CDR2: SEHNR, FQNEAQ (reference sequence). This CDR3 spans 18 amino acids. The full variable domain, its missing parts supplied by reference TRBV7-9 and TRBJ2-6, is DTGVSQNPRHKITKRGQNVTFRCDPISEHNRLYWYRQTLGQGPEFLTYFQNEAQLEKSRLLSDRFSAERPKGSFSTLEIQRTEQGDSAMYLCATYPTSGGPSGSNVLTFGAGSRLTVL.

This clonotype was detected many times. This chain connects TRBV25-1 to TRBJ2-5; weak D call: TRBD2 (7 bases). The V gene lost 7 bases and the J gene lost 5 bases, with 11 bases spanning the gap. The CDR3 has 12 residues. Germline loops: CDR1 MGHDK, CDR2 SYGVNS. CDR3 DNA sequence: TGTGCCAGCACAGGGGAGGGCGAGACCCAGTACTTC. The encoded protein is CASTGEGETQYF.

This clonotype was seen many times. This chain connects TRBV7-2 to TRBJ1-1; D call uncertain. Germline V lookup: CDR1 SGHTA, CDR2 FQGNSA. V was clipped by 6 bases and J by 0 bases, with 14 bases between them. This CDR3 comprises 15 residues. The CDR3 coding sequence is TGTGCCAGCAGACCCCGGACGTCACTGAACACTGAAGCTTTCTTT. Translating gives CASRPRTSLNTEAFF.

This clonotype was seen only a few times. This CDR3 reads CASGLVQWEAFF. In DNA, the CDR3 is TGTGCTAGTGGTTTGGTACAATGGGAAGCTTTCTTT. The gene calls are TRBV12-5 and TRBJ1-1; D ambiguous. With 0 bases removed from V and 8 bases from J, the gap between germline ends came to 7 bases. Germline lookup yields CDR1 LGHNT and CDR2 FRNRAP. The CDR3 is 12 amino acids.

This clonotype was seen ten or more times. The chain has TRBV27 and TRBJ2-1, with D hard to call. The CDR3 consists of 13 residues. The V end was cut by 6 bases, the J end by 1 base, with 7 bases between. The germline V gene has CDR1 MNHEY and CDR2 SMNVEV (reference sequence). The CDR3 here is CASRGRSYNEQFF. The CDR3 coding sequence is TGTGCCAGCAGGGGAAGGTCCTACAATGAGCAGTTCTTC.

Here the CDR3 DNA reads TGTGCCAGCAGTGAGGGATTCAACAATGAGCAGTTCTTC. It is translated as CASSEGFNNEQFF. This rearrangement joins TRBV6-4 to TRBJ2-1, with no clear D. Germline-derived CDR1 and CDR2 are MRHNA and SNTAGT. The CDR3 loop spans 13 amino acids. Deletions cut 3 bases from V and 5 bases from J, with 8 bases between.

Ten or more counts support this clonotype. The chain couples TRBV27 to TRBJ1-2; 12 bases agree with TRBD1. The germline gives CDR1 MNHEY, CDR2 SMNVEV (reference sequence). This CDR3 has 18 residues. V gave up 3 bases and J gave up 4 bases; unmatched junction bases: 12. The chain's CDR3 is CASSFSFGTGGEGYGYTF. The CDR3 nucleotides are TGTGCCAGCAGTTTTTCATTTGGGACAGGGGGCGAGGGCTATGGCTACACCTTC.

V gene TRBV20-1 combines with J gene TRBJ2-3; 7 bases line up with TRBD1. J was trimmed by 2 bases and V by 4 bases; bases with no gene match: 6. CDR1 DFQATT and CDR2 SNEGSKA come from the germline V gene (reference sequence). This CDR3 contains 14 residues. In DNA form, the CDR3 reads TGCAGTGCTATTGTGGACAGGAACACAGATACGCAGTATTTT. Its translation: CSAIVDRNTDTQYF.

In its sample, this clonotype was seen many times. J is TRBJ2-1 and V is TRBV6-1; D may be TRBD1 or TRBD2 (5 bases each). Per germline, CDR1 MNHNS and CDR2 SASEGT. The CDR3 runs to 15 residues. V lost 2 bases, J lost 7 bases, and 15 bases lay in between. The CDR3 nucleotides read TGTGCCAGCAGTGAATGGTTCACGGGGCAGAATGAGCAGTTCTTC. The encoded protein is CASSEWFTGQNEQFF.

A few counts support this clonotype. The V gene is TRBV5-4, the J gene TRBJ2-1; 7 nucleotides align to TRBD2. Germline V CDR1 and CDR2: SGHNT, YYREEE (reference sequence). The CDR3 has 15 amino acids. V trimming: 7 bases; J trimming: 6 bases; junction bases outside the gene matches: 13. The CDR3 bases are TGTGCCAGCGCGTTGCGGCGGGAGAGCGGCAATGAGCAGTTCTTC. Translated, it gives CASALRRESGNEQFF.

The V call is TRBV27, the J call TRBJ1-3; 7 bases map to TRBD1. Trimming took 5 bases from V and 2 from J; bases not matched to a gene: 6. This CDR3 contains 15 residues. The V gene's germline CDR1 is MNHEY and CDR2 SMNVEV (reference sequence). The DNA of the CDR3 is TGTGCCAGCAGTCCCGCCGGGACAGCTGGAAACACCATATATTTT. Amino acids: CASSPAGTAGNTIYF.

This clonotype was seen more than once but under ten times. The CDR3 protein is CASSPPGLDKNIQYF. For the CDR3, the DNA is TGTGCCAGCAGTCCCCCAGGGCTGGACAAAAACATTCAGTACTTC. The chain has TRBV28 and TRBJ2-4; D might be TRBD1 (5 bases). Germline V gives CDR1 MDHEN, CDR2 SYDVKM. V shed 5 bases and J shed 3 bases, with 14 bases lying between them. CDR3 length: 15 residues. The variable domain in full, with the rest retrieved from reference TRBV28 and TRBJ2-4, is DVKVTQSSRYLVKRTGEKVFLECVQDMDHENMFWYRQDPGLGLRLIYFSYDVKMKEKGDIPEGYSVSREKKERFSLILESASTNQTSMYLCASSPPGLDKNIQYFGAGTRLSVL.

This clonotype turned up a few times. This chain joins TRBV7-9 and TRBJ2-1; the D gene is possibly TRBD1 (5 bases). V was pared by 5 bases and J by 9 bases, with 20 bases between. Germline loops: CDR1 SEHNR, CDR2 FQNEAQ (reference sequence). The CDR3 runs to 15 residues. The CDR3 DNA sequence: TGTGCCAGCAGCCCTACAGGTCCCCAAGGTGTTGAGCAGTTCTTC. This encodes CASSPTGPQGVEQFF.

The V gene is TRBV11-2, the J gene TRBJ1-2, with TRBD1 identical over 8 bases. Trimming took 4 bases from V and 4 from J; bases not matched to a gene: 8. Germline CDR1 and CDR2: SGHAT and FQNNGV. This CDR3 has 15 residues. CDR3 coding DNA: TGTGCCAGCAGCTCGGGACAGGCTGTGAGCTATGGCTACACCTTC. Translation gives CASSSGQAVSYGYTF.

CDR3 amino acids: CSVDWGDEQFF. In DNA form, the CDR3 reads TGCAGCGTTGATTGGGGAGATGAGCAGTTCTTC. The chain uses TRBV29-1 and TRBJ2-1; TRBD2 might be the D (5 bases). Trimming removed 3 bases from V and 8 bases from J, with 8 bases in between. The CDR3 totals 11 residues. The germline V gene has CDR1 SQVTM and CDR2 ANQGSEA.

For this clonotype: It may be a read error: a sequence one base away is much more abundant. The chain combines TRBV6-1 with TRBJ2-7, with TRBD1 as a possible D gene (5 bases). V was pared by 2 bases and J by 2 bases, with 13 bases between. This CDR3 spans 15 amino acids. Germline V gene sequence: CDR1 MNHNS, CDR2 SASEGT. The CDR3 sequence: CASSETMTDAYEQYF. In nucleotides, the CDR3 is TGTGCCAGCAGTGAAACCATGACAGACGCCTACGAGCAGTACTTC.

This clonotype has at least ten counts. DNA of the CDR3: TGTGCCAGCAGCCCGGGACTAGCGGGAGGCCCGGTGGGCGATACGCAGTATTTT. Translating it yields CASSPGLAGGPVGDTQYF. This rearrangement joins TRBV12-3 or TRBV12-4 to TRBJ2-3; 15 bases are shared with TRBD2. The junction had 13 bases not matched to a gene; V was cut back by 6 bases and J by 6 bases. The CDR3 runs 18 residues.